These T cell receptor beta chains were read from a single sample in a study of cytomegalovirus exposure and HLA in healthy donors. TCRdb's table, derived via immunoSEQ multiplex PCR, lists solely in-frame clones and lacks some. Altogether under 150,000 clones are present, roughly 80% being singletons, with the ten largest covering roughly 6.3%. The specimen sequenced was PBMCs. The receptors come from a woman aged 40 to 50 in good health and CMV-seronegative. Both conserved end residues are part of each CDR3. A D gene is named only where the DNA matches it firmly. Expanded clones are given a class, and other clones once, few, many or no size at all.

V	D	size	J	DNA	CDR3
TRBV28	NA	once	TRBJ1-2	TGTGCCAGCAGTACACAGAGCCGGAACTATGGCTACACCTTC	CASSTQSRNYGYTF
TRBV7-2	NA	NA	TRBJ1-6	TGTGCCAGCAGCTTACCCCAGAATTCACCCCTCCACTTT	CASSLPQNSPLHF
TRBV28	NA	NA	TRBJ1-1	TGTGCCAGCAGACCCCCCCAGGGTACTGAAGCTTTCTTT	CASRPPQGTEAFF
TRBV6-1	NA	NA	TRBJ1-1	TGTGCCAGCAGTTCCACAGGGTACACTGAAGCTTTCTTT	CASSSTGYTEAFF
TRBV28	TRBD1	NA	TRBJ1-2	TGTGCCAGCAGCGACAGGGGGCCGCAAGCTAACTATGGCTACACCTTC	CASSDRGPQANYGYTF
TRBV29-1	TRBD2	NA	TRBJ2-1	TGCAGCGTTCTACCGACTAGCGGGAGGGCCATGGGAGAGCAGTTCTTC	CSVLPTSGRAMGEQFF
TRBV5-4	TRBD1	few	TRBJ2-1	TGTGCCAGCAGCCCTTCGACAGGGGGCGCCTACAATGAGCAGTTCTTC	CASSPSTGGAYNEQFF
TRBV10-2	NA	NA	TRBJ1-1	TGCGCCAGCAGTGATCAGGGAGGGGGTACTGAAGCTTTCTTT	CASSDQGGGTEAFF
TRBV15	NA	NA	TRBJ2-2	TGTGCCACCAGCAGGACAAGCACCGGGGAGCTGTTTTTT	CATSRTSTGELFF
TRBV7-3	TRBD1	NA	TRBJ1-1	TGTGCCAGCAGCTTAAATCGGGTGGGCAGGGGGCCGAACACTGAAGCTTTCTTT	CASSLNRVGRGPNTEAFF
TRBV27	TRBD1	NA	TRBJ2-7	TGTGCCAGCAGTCTCCTTTTTTTGGGACAGCCCTACGAGCAGTACTTC	CASSLLFLGQPYEQYF
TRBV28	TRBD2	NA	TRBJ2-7	TGTGCCAGCAGTCCGGGACTAGCGAGTTACGAGCAGTACTTC	CASSPGLASYEQYF
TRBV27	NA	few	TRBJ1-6	TGTGCCAGCAGTGTAGGACAGAGGTCCTATAATTCACCCCTCCACTTT	CASSVGQRSYNSPLHF
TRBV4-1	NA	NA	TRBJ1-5	TGCGCCAGCAGCCTATGGACACCTGACTCACAGCCCCAGCATTTT	CASSLWTPDSQPQHF
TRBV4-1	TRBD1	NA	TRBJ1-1	TGCGCCAGCAGCCAACAGGGGGACACTGAAGCTTTCTTT	CASSQQGDTEAFF
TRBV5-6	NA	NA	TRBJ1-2	TGTGCCAGCAGCTTGGTCGGGGGATTAACACCTCCCCGATATGGCTACACCTTC	CASSLVGGLTPPRYGYTF
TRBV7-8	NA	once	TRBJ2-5	TGTGCCAGCAGCCCTGAACAGGGACGGGAAGAGACCCAGTACTTC	CASSPEQGREETQYF
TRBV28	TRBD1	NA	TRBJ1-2	TGTGCCAGCAGCCTTAGGACAGGGGGCTACACCTTC	CASSLRTGGYTF
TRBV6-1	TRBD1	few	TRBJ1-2	TGTGCCAGCAGCCCGACAGGGTCCTATGGCTACACCTTC	CASSPTGSYGYTF
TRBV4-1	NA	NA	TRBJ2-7	TGCGCCAGCAGCCCCCAGGTCGCTTACGAGCAGTACTTC	CASSPQVAYEQYF
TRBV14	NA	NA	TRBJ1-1	TGTGCCAGCAGCCCTCCCGGCACTGAAGCTTTCTTT	CASSPPGTEAFF
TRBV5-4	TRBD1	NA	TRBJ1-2	TGTGCCAGCAGCTACGGGACAGGGACTCCCTATGGCTACACCTTC	CASSYGTGTPYGYTF
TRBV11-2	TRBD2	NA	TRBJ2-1	TGTGCCAGCAGCGTCCCTAGCGGGTCTGGAAATGAGCAGTTCTTC	CASSVPSGSGNEQFF
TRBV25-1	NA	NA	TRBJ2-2	TGTGCCAGCACTTGGGCCACCACACCCCACACCGGGGAGCTGTTTTTT	CASTWATTPHTGELFF
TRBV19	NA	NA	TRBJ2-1	TGTGCCAGTAGTACCCGGGATCGAGAGCAGTTCTTC	CASSTRDREQFF
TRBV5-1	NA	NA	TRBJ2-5	TGCGCCAGCAGCTTGGTAGAAGAGACCCAGTACTTC	CASSLVEETQYF
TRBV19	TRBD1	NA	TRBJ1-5	TGTGCCAGTAGTATAGGTGACAGGGGGAATCAGCCCCAGCATTTT	CASSIGDRGNQPQHF
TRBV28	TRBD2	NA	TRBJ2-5	TGTGCCAGCAGTTTAGACCCTGGACTAGCGGTTCAAGAGACCCAGTACTTC	CASSLDPGLAVQETQYF
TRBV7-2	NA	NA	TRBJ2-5	TGTGCCAGCAGCCAGGGGTTCGGGCAAGAGACCCAGTACTTC	CASSQGFGQETQYF
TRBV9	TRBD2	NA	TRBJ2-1	TGTGCCAGCAGCGTAACGGGTGCGGGAGCCCCCTACAATGAGCAGTTCTTC	CASSVTGAGAPYNEQFF
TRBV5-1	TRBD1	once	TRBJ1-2	TGCGCCAGCAGCTTGGAACAGGGGGCTATTAACTATGGCTACACCTTC	CASSLEQGAINYGYTF
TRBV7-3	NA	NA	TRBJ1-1	TGTGCCAGCAGCCCCGACTGGAACACTGAAGCTTTCTTT	CASSPDWNTEAFF
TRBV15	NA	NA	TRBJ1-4	TGTGCCACCAGCAGCCTAGGGGGTGCGTATGAAAAACTGTTTTTT	CATSSLGGAYEKLFF
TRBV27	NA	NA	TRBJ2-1	TGTGCCAGCAGTTTGGCGGGGAGCTACAATGAGCAGTTCTTC	CASSLAGSYNEQFF
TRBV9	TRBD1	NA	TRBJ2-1	TGTGCCAGCAGCGCCGGACAGGGGGACAATGAGCAGTTCTTC	CASSAGQGDNEQFF
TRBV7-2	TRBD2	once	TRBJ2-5	TGTGCCAGCAGTGGCGGACTAGCGGGAGGGGCAGAGACCCAGTACTTC	CASSGGLAGGAETQYF
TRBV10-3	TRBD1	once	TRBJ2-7	TGTGCCATCAGTGAACAGGGGGCAAAATACGAGCAGTACTTC	CAISEQGAKYEQYF
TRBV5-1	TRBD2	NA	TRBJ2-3	TGCGCCAGCAGCTTGGCCCCGGGAGGAACAGATACGCAGTATTTT	CASSLAPGGTDTQYF
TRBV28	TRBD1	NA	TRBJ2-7	TGTGCCAGCAGTTTACTCGGGACAGGGGGCCCCGGTTCCTACGAGCAGTACTTC	CASSLLGTGGPGSYEQYF
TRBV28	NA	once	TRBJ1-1	TGTGCCAGCAGCCTCATGGCCACTGAAGCTTTCTTT	CASSLMATEAFF
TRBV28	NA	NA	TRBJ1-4	TGTGCCAGCAATACAGGGACGGGTGAAAAACTGTTTTTT	CASNTGTGEKLFF
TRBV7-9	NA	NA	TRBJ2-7	TGTGCCAGCAGCTTAGGTAGGGGGGAGCAGTACTTC	CASSLGRGEQYF
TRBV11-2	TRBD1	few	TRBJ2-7	TGTGCCAGCAGCGACGCGACCGGGACAGGGGGCGAGCAGTACTTC	CASSDATGTGGEQYF
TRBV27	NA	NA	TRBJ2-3	TGTGCCAGCAGTTTATGGGCGGGGAGCACAGATACGCAGTATTTT	CASSLWAGSTDTQYF
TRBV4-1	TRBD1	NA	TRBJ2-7	TGCGCCAGCAGCCAAGTACAGGGGGCGTCCTACGAGCAGTACTTC	CASSQVQGASYEQYF
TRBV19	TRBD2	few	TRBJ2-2	TGTGCCAGTAGACTAGCGGGAGGGCCGGTCGGGGAGCTGTTTTTT	CASRLAGGPVGELFF
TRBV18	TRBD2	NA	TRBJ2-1	TGTGCCAGCTCACCAGGACTAGCGGGAGCCAATGAGCAGTTCTTC	CASSPGLAGANEQFF
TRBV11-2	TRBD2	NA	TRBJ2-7	TGTGCCAGCAGCCCCCGGGAGGGGTACTACGAGCAGTACTTC	CASSPREGYYEQYF
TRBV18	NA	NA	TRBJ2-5	TGTGCCAGCTCCCCCGGGGTACGAGAGACCCAGTACTTC	CASSPGVRETQYF